These T cell receptor beta chains were read from a single sample in a study of blood T cell repertoires in COVID-19. Repertoires were generated with immunoSEQ multiplex PCR, while TCRdb's copy carries only in-frame clones and drops some. The sample shows hundreds of thousands of clones, 82% of them seen only once. The sample was peripheral blood. The receptors shown here come from an elderly woman with acute or convalescent COVID-19. CDR3s leave out the opening cysteine and the closing phenylalanine or tryptophan. Where a row states a size, it is once, few, many or the class of an expanded clone; other rows omit it.

v_gene: TRBV3-1/TRBV3-2
abundance: -
CDR3aa: ASSHPGGYGYT

v_gene: TRBV28
abundance: -
CDR3aa: ASSLAGNGYT

v_gene: TRBV6-2/TRBV6-3
abundance: -
CDR3aa: ASSYATGNQPQH

v_gene: TRBV12-3/TRBV12-4
abundance: -
CDR3aa: ASSLGRGLRQF

v_gene: TRBV28
abundance: -
CDR3aa: ASSPTGTYYGYT

v_gene: TRBV11-3
abundance: -
CDR3aa: ASSLAQGSPDNEQF

v_gene: TRBV3-1/TRBV3-2
abundance: once
CDR3aa: ASSQVLNEQF

v_gene: TRBV7-6
abundance: -
CDR3aa: ASSLGGLNNEQF

v_gene: TRBV21-1
abundance: -
CDR3aa: ASSQGGGVNTEAF

v_gene: TRBV27
abundance: -
CDR3aa: ASSFQGTLNTEAF

v_gene: TRBV19
abundance: -
CDR3aa: ASIKGQGNTEAF

v_gene: TRBV7-2
abundance: -
CDR3aa: ASSLSGGVVNIQY

v_gene: TRBV13
abundance: -
CDR3aa: ASSSGWDRGYGYT

v_gene: TRBV9
abundance: once
CDR3aa: ASSYSLRQQETQY

v_gene: TRBV7-2
abundance: -
CDR3aa: ASSLGSGGVQETQY

v_gene: TRBV19
abundance: -
CDR3aa: ASSIRGMNTEAF

v_gene: TRBV6-5
abundance: -
CDR3aa: ASSYSTSSNTEAF

v_gene: TRBV5-4
abundance: few
CDR3aa: ASRIDRESTEAF

v_gene: TRBV5-4
abundance: -
CDR3aa: ASSSGQGRAEAF

v_gene: TRBV5-4
abundance: -
CDR3aa: ASSSSGSYNEQF

v_gene: TRBV5-6
abundance: -
CDR3aa: ASTGGTSVAETQY

v_gene: TRBV15
abundance: few
CDR3aa: ATSRGAGEHTDTQY

v_gene: TRBV2
abundance: -
CDR3aa: ASTETGAASEKLF

v_gene: TRBV9
abundance: -
CDR3aa: ASSDGGGALPGEQF

v_gene: TRBV7-9
abundance: few
CDR3aa: ASTPRQAQVY

v_gene: TRBV7-2
abundance: -
CDR3aa: ASSLDPGGEKLF

v_gene: TRBV5-1
abundance: -
CDR3aa: ASTSSPPSTDTQY

v_gene: TRBV19
abundance: -
CDR3aa: ASTTSGVTSHTQY